This TCR beta chain was recovered during a study of blood T cells in healthy people across ages. At the level of the study: Per every two T cells, about one barcoded beta molecule was captured by template switching.

Primers used in a second PCR of roughly 6 to 12 cycles were a sample-barcoded 5' primer and a J-beta primer mix. A single record per CDR3 protein comes from TCRdb applying MiXCR to the 5' RACE reads. This table has roughly 1.5 million distinct CDR3 sequences, 35% to 45% appearing once. The CDR3 is 11 amino acids. Per the germline V gene, CDR1 is MNHEY and CDR2 is SVGAGI. In each sample, at least 6.5 million PBMCs were isolated. As for this clonotype: Its matching antigen is unknown. A much bigger clone sits one base away, suggesting this may be a read error.

Findings and limits, study-wide: Because donor CMV status was unknown, expanded clonotype changes were possibly confounded. Naive and antigen-experienced cells could not be conclusively compared, given unsorted PBMCs.

The sequence was obtained from a woman between 18 and 30 years old in good health. The chain carries TRBV6-5 and TRBJ2-7; D gene uncertain. Sequenced sample: blood. The CDR3 loop reads CATKLAYAQYF. In DNA form, the CDR3 reads TGTGCCACGAAACTCGCCTACGCGCAGTACTTC.